The source of this T cell receptor (beta chain) is a study of OX40 agonist ivuxolimab in advanced cancers. Background on the study: Therapy given before enrollment (anti-PD-1, anti-PD-L1 or anti-CTLA-4) was allowed, and 40% had some. Partial responses were seen in three patients, one with hepatocellular carcinoma and two with cutaneous melanoma.

Profiled with immunoSEQ multiplex PCR; TCRdb holds only in-frame clones, not every one. This table has 55,000 to 75,000 clones, about nine tenths appearing once. The study, taken as a whole, reports: At 0.1-3.0 mg/kg, partial responders had clonal expansion among the lowest observed.

Blood sampling took place at baseline, cycle 4 day 1, and cycle 7 day 1. As concerns this clone: Its antigen is not known.

The CDR3 totals 12 residues. Germline lookup yields CDR1 SGHTA and CDR2 FQGNSA. The V end was cut by 3 bases, the J end by 10 bases, with 9 bases between. The chain is built from TRBV7-2 and TRBJ1-4; TRBD1 might be the D (6 bases). The TCR was taken from an adult with an advanced solid tumor such as melanoma, head and neck, liver or kidney cancer. The sample in question was CD4+ or CD8+ T cells sorted from blood, obtained in a trial of the OX40 agonist ivuxolimab. Written as DNA, the CDR3 is TGTGCCAGCAGCTTCGGACAGCGAAAACTGTTTTTT. It specifies CASSFGQRKLFF.